These T cell receptor beta chains were read from a single sample in a study of blood T cell repertoires in COVID-19. Measured with immunoSEQ multiplex PCR; TCRdb has only the in-frame clones, and not every one. This repertoire shows fewer than 250,000 clones, almost 85% found once; its top ten account for 10% to 15%. Sequences were obtained from peripheral blood. Receptors originate from a woman in her 40s with acute or convalescent COVID-19. CDR3s include the opening cysteine and the closing phenylalanine or tryptophan. The D gene is left open where the match is weak. Clone size is given for some rows only: seen once, a few or many times, or a class if the clone is expanded.

>TRBD1|TRBJ2-2|TRBV6-5|NA
CASSYSQGSTGELFF
TGTGCCAGCAGTTACTCACAGGGGAGCACCGGGGAGCTGTTTTTT
>NA|TRBJ1-5|TRBV18|few
CASSPGRVGQPQHF
TGTGCCAGCTCACCCGGCAGGGTCGGTCAGCCCCAGCATTTT
>NA|TRBJ2-1|TRBV5-1|NA
CASSIGTFNNEQFF
TGCGCCAGCAGCATCGGGACTTTTAACAATGAGCAGTTCTTC
>NA|TRBJ2-7|TRBV2|many
CASGSMGGREQYF
TGTGCCAGCGGGTCGATGGGGGGACGCGAGCAGTACTTC
>TRBD2|TRBJ2-3|TRBV14|NA
CASSQVTSGGNTQYF
TGTGCCAGCAGCCAAGTGACTAGCGGGGGAAATACGCAGTATTTT
>NA|TRBJ2-7|TRBV15|NA
CATSRESSYEQYF
TGTGCCACCAGCAGAGAGAGTTCCTACGAGCAGTACTTC
>TRBD1|TRBJ2-5|TRBV10-3|NA
CAISGTGGGRETQYF
TGTGCCATCAGTGGGACAGGGGGTGGAAGAGAGACCCAGTACTTC
>TRBD2|TRBJ2-7|TRBV27|NA
CASSYGLAGRHEQYF
TGTGCCAGCAGTTACGGACTAGCGGGTCGACACGAGCAGTACTTC
>TRBD1|TRBJ2-7|TRBV6-6|NA
CASSLAGTGGYEQYF
TGTGCCAGCAGTCTCGCCGGGACAGGGGGCTACGAGCAGTACTTC
>TRBD2|TRBJ2-1|TRBV6-2/TRBV6-3|NA
CASSYETSVYNEQFF
TGTGCCAGCAGTTACGAGACTAGCGTGTACAATGAGCAGTTCTTC
>TRBD2|TRBJ2-7|TRBV3-1/TRBV3-2|NA
CASSHPSGAGSYEQYF
TGTGCCAGCAGCCATCCCAGCGGGGCAGGCTCCTACGAGCAGTACTTC
>NA|TRBJ2-6|TRBV5-1|NA
CASSVTGSSGANVLTF
TGCGCCAGCAGCGTTACAGGCTCCTCTGGGGCCAACGTCCTGACTTTC
>NA|TRBJ2-2|TRBV9|NA
CASSVGGQNTGELFF
TGTGCCAGCAGCGTAGGGGGGCAGAACACCGGGGAGCTGTTTTTT
>TRBD1|TRBJ1-2|TRBV28|NA
CASRPGQASGYTF
TGTGCCAGCAGACCAGGACAGGCCTCGGGCTACACCTTC
>NA|TRBJ2-7|TRBV2|NA
CASSEGRMVSRQDEQYF
TGTGCCAGCAGTGAAGGAAGAATGGTCTCCCGACAGGACGAGCAGTACTTC
>TRBD2|TRBJ2-5|TRBV11-3|NA
CASGHGGAAETQYF
TGTGCCAGCGGGCACGGGGGGGCCGCAGAGACCCAGTACTTC
>NA|TRBJ2-1|TRBV7-3|NA
CASSLTRGVEQFF
TGTGCCAGCAGCTTAACGCGGGGCGTTGAGCAGTTCTTC
>TRBD1|TRBJ2-7|TRBV6-1|NA
CASSEVPGQGTDEQYF
TGTGCCAGCAGTGAAGTACCGGGACAGGGAACGGACGAGCAGTACTTC
>NA|TRBJ1-5|TRBV21-1|NA
CASSKARLDSPRGEPQHF
TGTGCCAGCAGCAAAGCTCGTCTAGACAGCCCTCGTGGTGAGCCCCAGCATTTT
>TRBD1|TRBJ1-2|TRBV19|NA
CASSMAGGYGGYTF
TGTGCCAGTAGTATGGCAGGGGGCTACGGAGGCTACACCTTC
>NA|TRBJ2-5|TRBV27|once
CASSLGLEQETQYF
TGTGCCAGCAGTCTAGGACTGGAACAAGAGACCCAGTACTTC
>TRBD1|TRBJ2-7|TRBV7-9|NA
CASSLISGTGIYEQYF
TGTGCCAGCAGCCTGATTTCCGGGACAGGGATCTACGAGCAGTACTTC
>NA|TRBJ2-1|TRBV5-1|NA
CASSLQGREQFF
TGCGCCAGCAGCTTACAGGGCCGGGAGCAGTTCTTC